The 20 T cell receptor beta chains listed next were all sequenced from one sample in a study of T cell changes during pregnancy in multiple sclerosis. The data were produced by immunoSEQ multiplex PCR, yet TCRdb's version contains in-frame clones alone and is incomplete. The table lists 12,000 or so clones, 84% of them singletons. The sample was CD8+ T cells from peripheral blood mononuclear cells, taken after pregnancy. The receptors derive from a female donor in good health, enrolled as a control in a pregnancy study.

CDR3 protein: CASRRLAGFTDTQYF. In nucleotides, the CDR3 is TGTGCCAGCAGAAGACTAGCGGGATTCACAGATACGCAGTATTTT. The chain joins TRBV28 to TRBJ2-3; 11 bases are shared with TRBD2. The CDR3 spans 15 residues. The V segment lost 6 bases and the J segment 2 bases; nucleotides outside the gene matches: 4. Germline V gives CDR1 MDHEN, CDR2 SYDVKM.

The chain has TRBV28 and TRBJ2-7; TRBD2 matches at 14 bases. V was pared by 6 bases and J by 4 bases, with 5 bases of the junction left unmatched. This CDR3 has 15 amino acids. Germline-derived CDR1 and CDR2 are MDHEN and SYDVKM. CDR3 amino acids: CASRGTSGSTYEQYF. The CDR3 DNA reads TGTGCCAGCAGGGGGACTAGCGGGAGTACTTACGAGCAGTACTTC. The variable domain in full, completed from reference TRBV28 and TRBJ2-7, reads DVKVTQSSRYLVKRTGEKVFLECVQDMDHENMFWYRQDPGLGLRLIYFSYDVKMKEKGDIPEGYSVSREKKERFSLILESASTNQTSMYLCASRGTSGSTYEQYFGPGTRLTVT.

The gene calls are TRBV5-1 and TRBJ1-6; TRBD1 matches 8 bases. Germline assignment: CDR1 SGHRS and CDR2 YFSETQ. This CDR3 region has 15 residues. Trimming took 0 bases from V and 9 from J; bases not matched to a gene: 5. The CDR3 nucleotides read TGCGCCAGCAGCTTGGCCGGACAGGGTGGTTCACCCCTCCACTTT. Translation gives CASSLAGQGGSPLHF.

The chain combines TRBV27 with TRBJ2-3; TRBD2 agrees at 9 bases. The V gene's germline CDR1 is MNHEY and CDR2 SMNVEV (reference sequence). This CDR3 has 16 amino acids. V lost 2 bases and J lost 2; bases outside the gene matches: 5. DNA of the CDR3: TGTGCCAGCAGTTTAAGAGCGGGAGGCTACACAGATACGCAGTATTTT. It translates to CASSLRAGGYTDTQYF.

The chain carries TRBV18 and TRBJ1-4; 8 nucleotides line up with TRBD1. V shed 4 bases and J 7 bases; nucleotides not matched to a gene: 14. The CDR3 runs to 17 residues. Germline CDR1 is KGHSH and CDR2 is LQKENI. In DNA form, the CDR3 reads TGTGCCAGCTCACAAATGCAGGGGGCATTGTCTGGTGAAAAACTGTTTTTT. It encodes CASSQMQGALSGEKLFF.

The J gene is TRBJ1-2, the V gene TRBV7-2; TRBD1 is a possible D gene (6 bases). CDR3 length: 13 residues. V lost 7 bases and J 7 bases, leaving 16 bases between the germline ends. CDR1 and CDR2 from the germline V gene are SGHTA and FQGNSA. This CDR3 reads CASTRRGASGYTF. In DNA, the CDR3 is TGTGCCAGCACCCGTCGGGGGGCATCTGGCTACACCTTC.

The chain recombines TRBV27 with TRBJ1-2, with D possibly matching TRBD1 (5 bases). Germline CDR1 MNHEY, CDR2 SMNVEV (reference sequence). This CDR3 comprises 13 residues. With 2 bases removed from V and 7 bases from J, the gap between germline ends came to 11 bases. The CDR3 is CASSLRPGLGYTF. CDR3 sequence (DNA): TGTGCCAGCAGTTTAAGGCCAGGGCTTGGCTACACCTTC.

The rearrangement joins TRBV27 to TRBJ2-5; TRBD1 matches 9 bases. This CDR3 has 17 residues. V lost 7 bases and J lost 4; bases outside the gene matches: 16. Germline values: CDR1 MNHEY, CDR2 SMNVEV (reference sequence). Written as DNA, the CDR3 is TGTGCCAGCACCCAGAGGGGCGGGGACAGGGTTTCAGAGACCCAGTACTTC. It codes for CASTQRGGDRVSETQYF.

The chain links TRBV4-3 to TRBJ1-4; 9 bases are shared with TRBD1. Trimming at V came to 0 bases and at J to 5 bases, leaving 4 bases not matched to a gene. Germline V gives CDR1 LGHNA, CDR2 YSLEER. CDR3 length equals 16 residues. The CDR3 protein is CASSQDPGTGNEKLFF. DNA for the CDR3: TGCGCCAGCAGCCAAGATCCCGGGACAGGGAATGAAAAACTGTTTTTT.

The J gene is TRBJ1-2, the V gene TRBV6-4, with D unclear. Germline lookup yields CDR1 MRHNA and CDR2 SNTAGT. The CDR3 sequence is 17 residues long. V was shortened by 3 bases and J by 2 bases, with 19 bases between the two germline ends. The CDR3 DNA is TGTGCCAGCAGTGAGTTTTTTTCGGGAGGGCTCAACTATGGCTACACCTTC. Its protein product is CASSEFFSGGLNYGYTF.

This clone has just a few counts. This rearrangement joins TRBV29-1 to TRBJ2-7, with 7 bases identical to TRBD1. This CDR3 spans 13 amino acids. V lost 3 bases to trimming and J lost 3 bases; unmatched junction nucleotides: 5. Germline CDR1 SQVTM, CDR2 ANQGSEA. CDR3 bases: TGCAGCGTTGAGTGGCAGGGGGACTACGAGCAGTACTTC. Translation gives CSVEWQGDYEQYF.

This clone appeared a single time. This chain connects TRBV9 to TRBJ2-7, with 7 positions matching TRBD1. CDR1 SGDLS and CDR2 YYNGEE come from the germline V gene. The CDR3 has 14 residues. Losses at the gene ends were 0 bases for V and 2 bases for J; bases not matched to a gene: 2. The CDR3 coding sequence is TGTGCCAGCAGCGTAGGACAGGGACCCTACGAGCAGTACTTC. Encoded protein: CASSVGQGPYEQYF.

This CDR3 is CSVEPRGSSYNEQFF. In DNA form, the CDR3 reads TGCAGCGTTGAACCCAGGGGTAGCTCCTACAATGAGCAGTTCTTC. The J gene is TRBJ2-1, the V gene TRBV29-1; maybe TRBD1 (6 bases). Per the germline V gene, CDR1 is SQVTM and CDR2 is ANQGSEA. The CDR3 runs 15 residues. V lost 2 bases to trimming and J lost 0 bases, with 11 bases between them.

V usage is TRBV7-9 and J usage is TRBJ2-1; 13 bases line up with TRBD2. CDR1 is SEHNR, CDR2 FQNEAQ, per germline (reference sequence). V was pared by 7 bases and J by 2 bases, with 2 bases of the junction left unmatched. The CDR3 is made up of 15 amino acids. In DNA, the CDR3 is TGTGCCAGCACCACTAGCGGGGGGGCCTACAATGAGCAGTTCTTC. Its protein is CASTTSGGAYNEQFF.

This chain joins TRBV27 and TRBJ2-7; 8 bases match TRBD1. Germline CDR1 MNHEY, CDR2 SMNVEV (reference sequence). The CDR3 loop spans 13 amino acids. V shed 6 bases, J shed 4 bases, and the junction held 5 bases outside the gene matches. CDR3 loop: CASRPGQGYEQYF. The CDR3 DNA is TGTGCCAGCAGGCCAGGACAGGGTTACGAGCAGTACTTC.

The chain employs TRBV7-9 and TRBJ1-1; 8 bases match TRBD1. V was pared by 5 bases and J by 2 bases, with 13 bases of the junction left unmatched. Germline values: CDR1 SEHNR, CDR2 FQNEAQ (reference sequence). This CDR3 region has 17 residues. CDR3 sequence reads: CASSPLGIDRGNTEAFF. The CDR3 nucleotides are TGTGCCAGCAGCCCCCTGGGGATCGACAGGGGTAACACTGAAGCTTTCTTT.

The gene calls are TRBV7-8 and TRBJ2-1; 11 nucleotides match TRBD2. This CDR3 comprises 19 residues. V dropped 0 bases and J dropped 5; count of bases not matched to a gene: 12. Germline V CDR1 and CDR2: SGHVS, FQNEAQ. Written as DNA, the CDR3 is TGTGCCAGCAGCTTAGCACCTTCCAGTAGCGGGAGGGCCAACAATGAGCAGTTCTTC. Its translation: CASSLAPSSSGRANNEQFF. The variable domain in full, completed from reference TRBV7-8 and TRBJ2-1, reads GAGVSQSPRYKVAKRGQDVALRCDPISGHVSLFWYQQALGQGPEFLTYFQNEAQLDKSGLPSDRFFAERPEGSVSTLKIQRTQQEDSAVYLCASSLAPSSSGRANNEQFFGPGTRLTVL.

V and J are TRBV9 and TRBJ2-3; D gene unclear. V was cut by 0 bases and J by 2 bases, with 7 bases left in between. The CDR3 spans 14 residues. Per the germline V gene, CDR1 is SGDLS and CDR2 is YYNGEE. For the CDR3, the DNA is TGTGCCAGCAGCGTAGCGGGTGACACAGATACGCAGTATTTT. It specifies CASSVAGDTDTQYF.

This clone was detected once. The chain couples TRBV10-3 to TRBJ2-3; D is unclear. The CDR3 is 13 amino acids. Germline CDR1 ENHRY, CDR2 SYGVKD. V was trimmed by 5 bases and J by 2 bases, leaving 8 bases between them. The CDR3 sequence is CAISLPYTDTQYF. In DNA form, the CDR3 reads TGTGCCATCAGTCTGCCCTACACAGATACGCAGTATTTT.

The rearrangement links TRBV4-2 to TRBJ2-1; D perhaps matches TRBD1 (8 bases). Germline V CDR1 and CDR2: LGHNA, YNFKEQ. V shed 1 base and J shed 9 bases, with 16 bases lying between them. The CDR3 runs to 15 residues. The CDR3 nucleotides read TGTGCCAGCAGCCAAGTGCCTACAGGGGGGGGTGAGCAGTTCTTC. Amino acids: CASSQVPTGGGEQFF.